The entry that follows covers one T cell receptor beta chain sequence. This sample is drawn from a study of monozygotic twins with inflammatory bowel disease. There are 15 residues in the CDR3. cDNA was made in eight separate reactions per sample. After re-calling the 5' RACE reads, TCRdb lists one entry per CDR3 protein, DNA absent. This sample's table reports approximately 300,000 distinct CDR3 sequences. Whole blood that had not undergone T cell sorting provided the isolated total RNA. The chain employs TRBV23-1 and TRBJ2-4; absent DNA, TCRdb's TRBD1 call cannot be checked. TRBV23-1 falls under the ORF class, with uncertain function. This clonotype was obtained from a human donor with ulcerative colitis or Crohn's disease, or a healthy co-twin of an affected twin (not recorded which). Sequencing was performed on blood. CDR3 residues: CASPPGGAAKNIQYF.